These 29 T cell receptor beta chains were sequenced from one sample in a study of CD8 T cells in ankylosing spondylitis. Study-wide results and limits: Ankylosing spondylitis blood appeared to carry a characteristic TCR beta motif of roughly 8 highly homologous variants.

These receptors are not linked to any known antigen. TCRdb used MiXCR to reprocess the 5' RACE reads, holding one entry per CDR3 protein. Among 100,000 to 150,000 distinct CDR3 sequences listed, 17% were seen once. Material for sequencing was blood, either unsorted or a sorted T cell fraction (not recorded which). Every receptor here comes from a male donor with ankylosing spondylitis.

This clonotype was counted ten times or more. The rearrangement uses TRBV28 and TRBJ2-5, with 8 bases lining up with TRBD2. The CDR3 sequence is 16 residues long. The trim removed 3 bases at V and 5 bases at J, leaving 11 bases unmatched. Germline V gives CDR1 MDHEN, CDR2 SYDVKM. CDR3 amino acids: CASSFSGTRGAETQYF. The CDR3 DNA follows: TGTGCCAGCAGTTTTAGCGGGACGAGGGGAGCGGAGACCCAGTACTTC.

The chain is built from TRBV20-1 and TRBJ1-1, with D unresolved. V was clipped by 6 bases and J by 8 bases, with 10 bases between them. Germline CDR1 reads DFQATT; CDR2 reads SNEGSKA (reference sequence). This CDR3 region has 10 residues. CDR3 nucleotides: TGCAGTGCATTAACCCTCGAAGCTTTCTTT. It encodes CSALTLEAFF.

This clonotype was found many times. For the CDR3, the DNA is TGTGCCAGCGGCAAGGATGAGCAGTTCTTC. Translating gives CASGKDEQFF. The V gene is TRBV6-6, the J gene TRBJ2-1; D call uncertain. The CDR3 has 10 amino acids. Trimming shortened V by 8 bases and J by 8 bases, and 7 bases separated the two germline ends. Germline values: CDR1 MNHNY, CDR2 SVGAGI (reference sequence).

The V and J genes are TRBV27 and TRBJ2-7; 9 nucleotides line up with TRBD1. V shed 4 bases, J shed 7 bases, and the junction held 11 bases outside the gene matches. Looked up from germline, CDR1 is MNHEY and CDR2 is SMNVEV (reference sequence). The CDR3 sequence is 15 residues long. This CDR3 reads CASSYLQGADQEQYF. The CDR3 nucleotides read TGTGCCAGCAGTTATCTACAGGGGGCGGACCAAGAGCAGTACTTC.

The chain uses TRBV7-9 and TRBJ2-7; 7 bases line up with TRBD1. The CDR3 covers 16 residues. V gave up 5 bases and J gave up 4 bases; unmatched junction bases: 14. The germline gives CDR1 SEHNR, CDR2 FQNEAQ (reference sequence). CDR3 protein: CASSPSQGQRPYEQYF. In nucleotides, the CDR3 is TGTGCCAGCAGCCCATCACAGGGACAGCGTCCTTACGAGCAGTACTTC.

The table lists this clonotype with a few counts. V usage is TRBV7-9 and J usage is TRBJ2-7, with D possibly being TRBD1 or TRBD2 (5 bases each). Germline V gene data show CDR1 as SEHNR and CDR2 as FQNEAQ (reference sequence). The CDR3 is 15 residues long. Deletions cut 3 bases from V and 5 bases from J, with 17 bases between. CDR3 protein: CASSFGAGTANEQYF. In DNA, the CDR3 is TGTGCCAGCAGCTTTGGGGCCGGGACCGCCAACGAGCAGTACTTC.

The V gene is TRBV9, the J gene TRBJ2-2; D call uncertain. In germline, CDR1 is SGDLS, CDR2 YYNGEE. Trimming removed 2 bases at V and 2 bases at J, with 4 bases between. CDR3 length: 13 amino acids. CDR3 nucleotide sequence: TGTGCCAGCAGCGTTACAAACACCGGGGAGCTGTTTTTT. Amino acids: CASSVTNTGELFF.

CDR3 nucleotide sequence: TGTGCCAGCAGGAAGAAGGGCCCCGAGACCCAGTACTTC. Its translation: CASRKKGPETQYF. The V and J genes are TRBV11-2 and TRBJ2-5; D gene unclear. The germline V gene encodes CDR1 SGHAT and CDR2 FQNNGV. The ends were cut back, 6 bases at V and 5 bases at J, with 13 bases in the middle. CDR3 length: 13 residues.

The rearrangement joins TRBV20-1 to TRBJ2-2; 9 bases fit TRBD1. The germline CDR1 and CDR2 sequences are DFQATT and SNEGSKA (reference sequence). Losses at the gene ends were 1 base for V and 6 bases for J; bases not matched to a gene: 9. This CDR3 is built from 16 residues. For the CDR3, the DNA is TGCAGTGCTAGAGTAAAGGACAGGGGATATCCCGGGGAGCTGTTTTTT. Its protein is CSARVKDRGYPGELFF.

The chain recombines TRBV11-3 with TRBJ1-2; D uncertain. CDR1 and CDR2 (germline): SGHNT, YENEEA. There are 16 residues in the CDR3. V gave up 4 bases and J gave up 0 bases, with 15 bases separating them. The CDR3 DNA reads TGTGCCAGCAGCTCAATTTTGGGGAAATCTAACTATGGCTACACCTTC. Translation: CASSSILGKSNYGYTF.

V gene TRBV4-2 combines with J gene TRBJ1-1; no reliable D call. Trimming pared 1 base from V and 4 bases from J, leaving 7 bases between. The CDR3 is made up of 13 amino acids. The V gene's germline CDR1 is LGHNA and CDR2 YNFKEQ. CDR3 residues: CASSQVLGTEAFF. CDR3 in DNA: TGTGCCAGCAGCCAAGTTCTGGGCACTGAAGCTTTCTTT.

This clonotype ranks as medium-sized (0.01 to 0.1%). The chain carries TRBV27 and TRBJ1-5; tentatively, D is TRBD1 (6 bases). This CDR3 spans 14 amino acids. Trimming shortened V by 5 bases and J by 6 bases, and 14 bases separated the two germline ends. From germline, CDR1 is MNHEY and CDR2 SMNVEV (reference sequence). Here the CDR3 reads CASSPTTGSQPQHF. CDR3 sequence (DNA): TGTGCCAGCAGTCCCACGACAGGCAGTCAGCCCCAGCATTTT.

This clonotype was seen a handful of times. The CDR3 loop is CASSLRTDYNEQFF. The CDR3, as DNA: TGTGCCAGCAGTCTCCGGACGGATTACAATGAGCAGTTCTTC. The chain joins TRBV6-2 or TRBV6-3 to TRBJ2-1; no definite D call. Germline-derived CDR1 and CDR2 are MNHEY and SVGEGT. The V gene lost 5 bases and the J gene lost 4 bases, with 12 bases spanning the gap. This CDR3 is 14 amino acids long.

V is TRBV9 and J is TRBJ2-7; 8 bases line up with TRBD1. Germline V lookup: CDR1 SGDLS, CDR2 YYNGEE. This CDR3 comprises 14 residues. Losses at the gene ends were 2 bases for V and 3 bases for J; bases not matched to a gene: 4. CDR3 DNA sequence: TGTGCCAGCAGCGTGACAGGGGTAAACTACGAGCAGTACTTC. This sequence encodes CASSVTGVNYEQYF.

The rearrangement links TRBV4-1 to TRBJ2-7, with a possible D match to TRBD2 (6 bases). This CDR3 has 16 amino acids. Germline values: CDR1 MGHRA, CDR2 YSYEKL. The V end was cut by 3 bases, the J end by 2 bases, with 17 bases between. In DNA, the CDR3 is TGCGCCAGCAGCCAGCCTGGAGGGGCCGCGGCCTACGAGCAGTACTTC. Protein product: CASSQPGGAAAYEQYF.

This clonotype turned up a few times. The chain links TRBV28 to TRBJ2-1; the match to TRBD1 covers 9 bases. Trimming cost V 6 bases and J 4 bases; bases outside gene matches: 1. CDR1 MDHEN and CDR2 SYDVKM come from the germline V gene. The CDR3 length is 13 residues. The CDR3: CASRGTGYNEQFF. DNA for the CDR3: TGTGCCAGCAGAGGGACAGGGTACAATGAGCAGTTCTTC.

This clonotype has more than one count but fewer than ten. The V gene is TRBV12-3 or TRBV12-4, the J gene TRBJ1-1; 7 nucleotides line up with TRBD1. V was pared by 3 bases and J by 0 bases, with 1 base of the junction left unmatched. The CDR3 sequence is 14 residues long. DNA of the CDR3: TGTGCCAGCAGTTTCGACAGGGTGAACACTGAAGCTTTCTTT. It yields the protein CASSFDRVNTEAFF.

A few counts support this clonotype. The V call is TRBV27, the J call TRBJ2-1; D is ambiguous. Trimming cost V 2 bases and J 8 bases, with 10 bases left between them. The CDR3 sequence is 13 residues long. CDR1 and CDR2 (germline): MNHEY, SMNVEV (reference sequence). In DNA, the CDR3 is TGTGCCAGCAGTTTAAGGCAGATGGATGAGCAGTTCTTC. It translates to CASSLRQMDEQFF.

This clonotype was detected ten times or more. This chain uses TRBV27 with TRBJ2-7; D call uncertain. Trimming took off 6 bases at V and 2 bases at J, with 8 bases between the two ends. This CDR3 region has 12 residues. CDR1 is MNHEY, CDR2 SMNVEV, per germline (reference sequence). For the CDR3, the DNA is TGTGCCAGCAGACACTCCCCCTACGAGCAGTACTTC. This gives the protein CASRHSPYEQYF.

V and J are TRBV29-1 and TRBJ1-1; TRBD1 might be the D (5 bases). The CDR3 is made up of 16 amino acids. The V gene's germline CDR1 is SQVTM and CDR2 ANQGSEA. V lost 2 bases to trimming and J lost 0 bases, with 16 bases between them. The CDR3 region is CSVEMVRGDLNTEAFF. As DNA, the CDR3 is TGCAGCGTTGAAATGGTCCGTGGGGACTTGAACACTGAAGCTTTCTTT.

This chain connects TRBV27 to TRBJ1-2; TRBD1 might be the D (6 bases). The CDR3 runs to 13 residues. Per the germline V gene, CDR1 is MNHEY and CDR2 is SMNVEV (reference sequence). The V end was cut by 4 bases, the J end by 3 bases, with 9 bases between. The CDR3 loop reads CASSSRGHYGYTF. CDR3 DNA sequence: TGTGCCAGCAGTTCCAGGGGTCACTATGGCTACACCTTC.

DNA for the CDR3: TGCGCCAGCAGCCAAGGACCCGGGGTGGATAATTCACCCCTCCACTTT. Translated: CASSQGPGVDNSPLHF. The chain has TRBV4-1 and TRBJ1-6, with D uncertain. The V end was cut by 1 base, the J end by 5 bases, with 12 bases between. Germline V lookup: CDR1 MGHRA, CDR2 YSYEKL. The CDR3 is 16 amino acids.

The chain carries TRBV29-1 and TRBJ1-3, with D maybe TRBD1 (6 bases). The CDR3 length is 17 residues. Trimming removed 0 bases at V and 1 base at J, with 16 bases between. Germline loops: CDR1 SQVTM, CDR2 ANQGSEA. As DNA, the CDR3 is TGCAGCGTTGAAGATTTAGGGGTTAGGGGGTCTGGAAACACCATATATTTT. Translation: CSVEDLGVRGSGNTIYF.

This clonotype has only a few counts. The V call is TRBV7-6, the J call TRBJ2-1, with 11 bases fitting TRBD2. V was clipped by 2 bases and J by 5 bases; unmatched bases: 8. This CDR3 has 17 residues. From germline, CDR1 is SGHVS and CDR2 FNYEAQ. The CDR3: CASSLIPPGLADNEQFF. The CDR3 DNA sequence: TGTGCCAGCAGCTTAATCCCCCCGGGACTAGCGGACAATGAGCAGTTCTTC.

This clonotype was seen a handful of times. The gene calls are TRBV15 and TRBJ2-3; D call uncertain. CDR1 is LNHNV, CDR2 YYDKDF, per germline (reference sequence). V lost 1 base and J lost 0, with 8 bases in between. The CDR3 length is 15 residues. The CDR3, as DNA: TGTGCCACCAGCAGAGTCGCTGAGAGCACAGATACGCAGTATTTT. Its translation is CATSRVAESTDTQYF.

The sample holds a few counts of this clonotype. J is TRBJ2-7 and V is TRBV27, with a possible D match to TRBD2 (6 bases). Trimming removed 2 bases from V and 3 bases from J, with 8 bases in between. This CDR3 contains 13 residues. CDR1 and CDR2 from the germline V gene are MNHEY and SMNVEV (reference sequence). The CDR3, as DNA: TGTGCCAGCAGTTTAGGGGGGTACTACGAGCAGTACTTC. This sequence encodes CASSLGGYYEQYF.

J is TRBJ2-7 and V is TRBV18; 11 bases are a match to TRBD1. The CDR3 loop spans 15 amino acids. In germline, CDR1 is KGHSH, CDR2 LQKENI. The trim removed 3 bases at V and 5 bases at J, leaving 6 bases unmatched. The CDR3 sequence: CASSPPDRGLHEQYF. As DNA, the CDR3 is TGTGCCAGCTCACCGCCGGACAGGGGGCTTCACGAGCAGTACTTC.

This clonotype has only a few counts. V usage is TRBV6-2 or TRBV6-3 and J usage is TRBJ2-3; TRBD1 or TRBD2 may be the D gene (5 bases each). Germline V gene data show CDR1 as MNHEY and CDR2 as SVGEGT. With 4 bases removed from V and 2 bases from J, the gap between germline ends came to 19 bases. This CDR3 has 17 residues. CDR3 DNA sequence: TGTGCCAGCAGTTCGGTCGGCTTTGACGGGGCCACAGATACGCAGTATTTT. Translation: CASSSVGFDGATDTQYF.

The chain is built from TRBV12-3 or TRBV12-4 and TRBJ2-7; D unclear. V dropped 2 bases and J dropped 2 bases, with 4 bases sitting between them. The CDR3 sequence is 12 residues long. In nucleotides, the CDR3 is TGTGCCAGCAGTTTAATGCCCTACGAGCAGTACTTC. This sequence encodes CASSLMPYEQYF.